The 28 T cell receptor beta chains below were found in one sample sequenced in a study of spatial heterogeneity in lung cancer. In TCRdb, the 5' RACE reads were re-called with MiXCR into one record per CDR3 protein. The sample holds roughly 91,000 distinct CDR3 sequences; about 20% are singletons and the top ten take around 6.6%. Stated time point: sample taken at primary tumor resection. Tumor, nontumor lung or frozen PBMC supplied whole RNA, sequenced without sorting. The input for sequencing was PBMCs, taken at surgery. These receptors came from a male donor with early-stage non-small cell lung cancer.

This clonotype appeared a few times. The rearrangement uses TRBV5-1 and TRBJ2-7, with D perhaps TRBD1 (5 bases). V lost 5 bases, J lost 2 bases, and 11 bases lay in between. The V gene's germline CDR1 is SGHRS and CDR2 YFSETQ. This CDR3 has 13 amino acids. The DNA of the CDR3 is TGCGCCAGCAGTGTCACAGGACCCTACGAGCAGTACTTC. This encodes CASSVTGPYEQYF.

The V gene is TRBV30, the J gene TRBJ1-6, with a possible D match to TRBD1 (5 bases). The V end lost 2 bases, the J end lost 10 bases, and 12 bases lay between the germline ends. The CDR3 runs 13 residues. Per the germline V gene, CDR1 is GTSNPN and CDR2 is SVGIG (reference sequence). CDR3 bases: TGTGCCTGGAGTCCGCAGACAGAGTCACCCCTCCACTTT. Residues: CAWSPQTESPLHF.

The V call is TRBV10-3, the J call TRBJ2-7; 10 bases align to TRBD2. The trim removed 7 bases at V and 6 bases at J, leaving 6 bases unmatched. CDR1 and CDR2 (germline): ENHRY, SYGVKD. This CDR3 has 13 residues. DNA for the CDR3: TGTGCCATCACCCCCCTAGCGGGAGCCGAGCAGTACTTC. It is translated as CAITPLAGAEQYF.

This clonotype has just a few counts. This chain links TRBV6-6 with TRBJ2-6; no clear D gene. The CDR3 has 14 amino acids. The V end lost 7 bases, the J end lost 0 bases, and 7 bases lay between the germline ends. The germline CDR1 and CDR2 sequences are MNHNY and SVGAGI (reference sequence). Here the CDR3 DNA reads TGTGCCAGCACTGGCGGCTCTGGGGCCAACGTCCTGACTTTC. Residues: CASTGGSGANVLTF.

J is TRBJ2-5 and V is TRBV11-2; D not certain. Germline V CDR1 and CDR2: SGHAT, FQNNGV. V lost 6 bases, J lost 5 bases, and 10 bases lay in between. The CDR3 covers 12 residues. CDR3 in amino acids: CASSSNTETQYF. CDR3 nucleotide sequence: TGTGCCAGCAGTTCCAACACGGAGACCCAGTACTTC. The full variable domain, its missing parts supplied by reference TRBV11-2 and TRBJ2-5, is EAGVAQSPRYKIIEKRQSVAFWCNPISGHATLYWYQQILGQGPKLLIQFQNNGVVDDSQLPKDRFSAERLKGVDSTLKIQPAKLEDSAVYLCASSSNTETQYFGPGTRLLVL.

The chain employs TRBV7-3 and TRBJ2-1; D may be TRBD2 (6 bases). The CDR3 has 15 amino acids. The ends were cut back, 3 bases at V and 6 bases at J, with 15 bases in the middle. CDR1 and CDR2 from the germline V gene are SGHTA and FQGTGA. CDR3 sequence (DNA): TGTGCCAGCAGCTTGACGACGGGAGCTGTCAATGAGCAGTTCTTC. It translates to CASSLTTGAVNEQFF.

A few counts support this clonotype. The V gene is TRBV10-1, the J gene TRBJ2-5; no clear D gene. This CDR3 spans 14 amino acids. Per the germline V gene, CDR1 is WNHNN and CDR2 is SYGVQD (reference sequence). V was clipped by 11 bases and J by 4 bases, with 20 bases between them. DNA for the CDR3: TGCGCCGTTCCAAAAGCAGTTGGTCGAGAGACCCAGTACTTC. It encodes CAVPKAVGRETQYF.

The chain is built from TRBV21-1 and TRBJ2-7; the table's TRBD2 call for D was not verified on the DNA. TRBV21-1 counts as a pseudogene. CDR3 length equals 17 residues. CDR3 sequence reads: CASSKVAAGVRSYEQYF. The CDR3 DNA is TGTGCCAGCAGCAAAGTGGCAGCGGGGGTTAGATCCTACGAGCAGTACTTC.

Only a few counts were recorded for this clonotype. The chain has TRBV5-5 and TRBJ1-5; TRBD1 matches at 7 bases. This CDR3 has 15 residues. CDR1 and CDR2 from the germline V gene are SGHKS and YYEKEE (reference sequence). The trim removed 0 bases at V and 4 bases at J, leaving 4 bases unmatched. The CDR3 sequence: CASSLEQGRNQPQHF. As DNA, the CDR3 is TGTGCCAGCAGCTTGGAACAGGGGCGGAATCAGCCCCAGCATTTT. The full variable domain, completed using reference TRBV5-5 and TRBJ1-5, is DAGVTQSPTHLIKTRGQQVTLRCSPISGHKSVSWYQQVLGQGPQFIFQYYEKEERGRGNFPDRFSARQFPNYSSELNVNALLLGDSALYLCASSLEQGRNQPQHFGDGTRLSIL.

In this sample, this clonotype turned up a few times. The V and J genes are TRBV19 and TRBJ1-1, with 11 bases matching TRBD1. From germline, CDR1 is LNHDA and CDR2 SQIVND (reference sequence). This CDR3 comprises 13 residues. V trimming: 8 bases; J trimming: 9 bases; junction bases outside the gene matches: 8. The CDR3 reads CASVGTGGIKAFF. The CDR3 DNA sequence: TGTGCCAGTGTGGGGACAGGGGGGATTAAAGCTTTCTTT.

The J gene is TRBJ2-5, the V gene TRBV20-1; D tentatively fits TRBD1 or TRBD2 (5 bases each). V lost 2 bases to trimming and J lost 2 bases, with 12 bases between them. Germline V lookup: CDR1 DFQATT, CDR2 SNEGSKA (reference sequence). The CDR3 runs 14 residues. CDR3: CSARLGVSQETQYF. The CDR3 DNA reads TGCAGTGCTAGACTGGGGGTCTCACAAGAGACCCAGTACTTC.

This clonotype was detected only a few times. The chain employs TRBV27 and TRBJ1-1, with D unresolved. With 2 bases removed from V and 1 base from J, the gap between germline ends came to 5 bases. This CDR3 is 13 amino acids long. CDR1 is MNHEY, CDR2 SMNVEV, per germline (reference sequence). The CDR3 is CASSLPGNTEAFF. The CDR3 DNA sequence: TGTGCCAGCAGTTTACCCGGGAACACTGAAGCTTTCTTT.

The sample holds a few counts of this clonotype. V and J are TRBV24-1 and TRBJ2-1, with TRBD1 matching over 9 bases. The J segment lost 8 bases and the V segment lost 3 bases, leaving 10 bases of the junction unmatched. Germline V gene sequence: CDR1 KGHDR, CDR2 SFDVKD. The CDR3 is 16 residues long. This CDR3 reads CATSDPGTGSADEQFF. Here the CDR3 DNA reads TGTGCCACCAGTGATCCTGGGACAGGGTCTGCGGATGAGCAGTTCTTC.

Many counts were recorded for this clonotype. This chain links TRBV10-3 with TRBJ1-1, with D uncertain. The CDR3 contains 13 residues. V was trimmed by 11 bases and J by 0 bases, leaving 13 bases between them. Germline-derived CDR1 and CDR2 are ENHRY and SYGVKD. CDR3 bases: TGTGCCGCTAAGGGCCAGGTGAACACTGAAGCTTTCTTT. It encodes CAAKGQVNTEAFF.

This sequence joins TRBV20-1 and TRBJ1-2, with D uncertain. The germline V gene encodes CDR1 DFQATT and CDR2 SNEGSKA (reference sequence). This CDR3 has 13 amino acids. V was trimmed by 2 bases and J by 4 bases, leaving 11 bases between them. The CDR3 loop reads CSARLERAYGYTF. The CDR3 bases are TGCAGTGCTAGATTAGAACGGGCCTATGGCTACACCTTC.

This chain joins TRBV28 and TRBJ1-5, with D perhaps TRBD1 (5 bases). Per the germline V gene, CDR1 is MDHEN and CDR2 is SYDVKM. The CDR3 extends over 14 amino acids. V lost 6 bases and J 2 bases, leaving 11 bases between the germline ends. The CDR3 nucleotides read TGTGCCAGCAGCTGGGGGTCTGGCAATCAGCCCCAGCATTTT. It yields the protein CASSWGSGNQPQHF.

This clonotype occurred many times. The chain combines TRBV6-6 with TRBJ1-6; D is ambiguous. The germline V gene has CDR1 MNHNY and CDR2 SVGAGI (reference sequence). The CDR3 is 14 residues long. The V end was cut by 2 bases, the J end by 10 bases, with 12 bases between. The CDR3 protein is CASSYGGVESPLHF. DNA for the CDR3: TGTGCCAGCAGTTACGGTGGGGTTGAATCACCCCTCCACTTT.

The V and J genes are TRBV2 and TRBJ2-3; 9 nucleotides line up with TRBD2. V gave up 3 bases and J gave up 4 bases; unmatched junction bases: 2. CDR3 length: 14 amino acids. The germline V gene has CDR1 SNHLY and CDR2 FYNNEI. CDR3 in amino acids: CASSERGGADTQYF. CDR3 sequence (DNA): TGTGCCAGCAGTGAGCGGGGGGGCGCAGATACGCAGTATTTT.

The genes are TRBV6-1 and TRBJ2-7; weak D call: TRBD1 (5 bases). V dropped 2 bases and J dropped 9 bases, with 17 bases sitting between them. CDR1 is MNHNS, CDR2 SASEGT, per germline. The CDR3 has 14 amino acids. CDR3 in DNA: TGTGCCAGCAGTGAAAGCAAGACAGCCTTTCGGCAGTACTTC. Its protein is CASSESKTAFRQYF.

This clonotype occurred a few times. The CDR3 loop reads CASSLRDGGSYGYTF. CDR3 sequence (DNA): TGTGCCAGCAGCCTCCGGGACGGTGGCTCCTATGGCTACACCTTC. The J gene is TRBJ1-2, the V gene TRBV7-3, with a weak D call TRBD1 (5 bases). The CDR3 covers 15 residues. With 5 bases removed from V and 4 bases from J, the gap between germline ends came to 17 bases. The germline gives CDR1 SGHTA, CDR2 FQGTGA.

This rearrangement joins TRBV7-2 to TRBJ2-3; unclear D gene. CDR3 length: 12 amino acids. Germline lookup yields CDR1 SGHTA and CDR2 FQGNSA. The ends were cut back, 2 bases at V and 5 bases at J, with 5 bases in the middle. The CDR3 sequence: CASSLTIDTQYF. The DNA for the CDR3 is TGTGCCAGCAGCTTAACCATAGATACGCAGTATTTT.

This clonotype appeared a few times. The chain joins TRBV6-6 to TRBJ2-3; 7 bases align to TRBD1. V was clipped by 7 bases and J by 1 base; unmatched bases: 2. The CDR3 runs to 13 residues. Germline CDR1 MNHNY, CDR2 SVGAGI (reference sequence). CDR3 coding DNA: TGTGCCAGCACCGACAGGGGCACAGATACGCAGTATTTT. Its translation: CASTDRGTDTQYF.

The table lists this clonotype with a few counts. The J gene is TRBJ2-1, the V gene TRBV5-1; D gene unclear. The CDR3 is 13 residues long. Trimming shortened V by 1 base and J by 6 bases, and 8 bases separated the two germline ends. Germline V CDR1 and CDR2: SGHRS, YFSETQ. This chain's CDR3 is CASSLPVGNEQFF. CDR3 bases: TGCGCCAGCAGCTTGCCCGTGGGCAATGAGCAGTTCTTC. The whole variable domain, remainder taken from reference TRBV5-1 and TRBJ2-1, is KAGVTQTPRYLIKTRGQQVTLSCSPISGHRSVSWYQQTPGQGLQFLFEYFSETQRNKGNFPGRFSGRQFSNSRSEMNVSTLELGDSALYLCASSLPVGNEQFFGPGTRLTVL.

The chain carries TRBV10-3 and TRBJ1-4; the match to TRBD1 covers 8 bases. CDR3 length: 13 amino acids. The V segment lost 5 bases and the J segment 7 bases; nucleotides outside the gene matches: 3. Germline loops: CDR1 ENHRY, CDR2 SYGVKD. The CDR3 coding sequence is TGTGCCATCAGTCAGGGGGCAGGTGAAAAACTGTTTTTT. Its translation is CAISQGAGEKLFF.

This clonotype was counted only a few times. The V gene is TRBV19, the J gene TRBJ2-5, with D tentatively TRBD1 (6 bases). Looked up from germline, CDR1 is LNHDA and CDR2 is SQIVND (reference sequence). The CDR3 has 15 amino acids. Trimming left V 5 bases short and J 5 bases short, with 18 bases between. The CDR3 DNA is TGTGCCAGTAGTGCCTGGGGGCAGGGTTCCGAGACCCAGTACTTC. It encodes CASSAWGQGSETQYF.

The sample holds a few counts of this clonotype. V usage is TRBV4-2 and J usage is TRBJ1-1; no clear D. CDR1 is LGHNA and CDR2 is YNFKEQ in the germline V gene. The CDR3 spans 11 residues. The V end was cut by 0 bases, the J end by 9 bases, with 5 bases between. CDR3 protein: CASSQDHQAFF. The CDR3 DNA follows: TGTGCCAGCAGCCAAGATCACCAAGCTTTCTTT.

The chain uses TRBV7-2 and TRBJ2-7, with TRBD1 matching 7 bases. The germline CDR1 and CDR2 sequences are SGHTA and FQGNSA. The CDR3 contains 14 residues. V trimming: 5 bases; J trimming: 3 bases; junction bases outside the gene matches: 7. CDR3 bases: TGTGCCAGCAGCCCGGGGACAGTTTACTACGAGCAGTACTTC. It encodes CASSPGTVYYEQYF. The full variable domain, with the rest looked up from reference TRBV7-2 and TRBJ2-7, is GAGVSQSPSNKVTEKGKDVELRCDPISGHTALYWYRQSLGQGLEFLIYFQGNSAPDKSGLPSDRFSAERTGGSVSTLTIQRTQQEDSAVYLCASSPGTVYYEQYFGPGTRLTVT.

This clonotype was counted ten times or more. The chain recombines TRBV28 with TRBJ2-5, with 8 positions matching TRBD2. Trimming took 10 bases from V and 2 from J; bases not matched to a gene: 9. The CDR3 spans 14 residues. The V gene's germline CDR1 is MDHEN and CDR2 SYDVKM. This CDR3 reads CATSGGVLQETQYF. The CDR3 DNA sequence: TGTGCCACCTCCGGGGGGGTCCTTCAAGAGACCCAGTACTTC.